This T cell receptor (beta chain) is from a study of cytomegalovirus exposure and HLA in healthy donors. General study findings and limits: The authors confirmed in vitro that a few CMV-associated chains were specific for CMV antigens.

The study ran its PCR with 60 Vbeta and 13 Jbeta primers. Clones were sequenced by immunoSEQ multiplex PCR, and TCRdb holds only the in-frame ones, with some missing. The sample holds around 260,000 clones, around 80% seen once. As regards this clone: Its antigen remains unknown.

This CDR3 is 14 amino acids long. Germline loops: CDR1 MNHNY, CDR2 SVGAGI (reference sequence). The V end was cut by 1 base, the J end by 4 bases, with 10 bases between. The TCR sequence derives from a girl aged 2 to 10 in good health and CMV-seronegative. This chain uses TRBV6-6 with TRBJ1-1; perhaps TRBD1 as D (5 bases). Sample: PBMCs. CDR3 loop: CASSYFLGGTEAFF. CDR3 DNA: TGTGCCAGCAGTTACTTTCTGGGGGGCACTGAAGCTTTCTTT.